This T cell receptor (beta chain) was retrieved from a study of beta chain features in type 1 diabetes. Overall study findings and caveats: At VDJ recombination sites, type 1 diabetes patients had fewer insertions and more deleted nucleotides. The naive, central memory and Treg TCRB repertoires looked more alike in patients than they did in healthy donors. TCRB CDR3s from Type 1 diabetes patients were moderately but significantly shorter in all four CD4+ subsets. High TCR expression in some cells could lead to their over-representation in cDNA sequencing.

Expressed TCRB transcripts were sequenced after all isolated RNA was converted to cDNA. The table came from immunoSEQ multiplex PCR; TCRdb's copy has only in-frame clones and leaves some out. The data show over 150,000 clones, with under 9.5% seen just once and 0.65% held by the top ten. This clone was recorded a few times. The target antigen is unknown. This clonotype originated in a man younger than 35 in good health. Sequences were obtained from central memory CD4+ T cells from blood.

The CDR3 is CASSSLTGTLNYGYTF. The DNA of the CDR3 is TGTGCCAGCAGCTCATTAACGGGGACATTAAACTATGGCTACACCTTC. V and J are TRBV5-6 and TRBJ1-2; D might be TRBD1 (6 bases). Looked up from germline, CDR1 is SGHDT and CDR2 is YYEEEE. V was pared by 3 bases and J by 2 bases, with 17 bases between. The CDR3 is made up of 16 amino acids. Together with reference TRBV5-6 and TRBJ1-2, the CDR3 gives the full variable domain: DAGVTQSPTHLIKTRGQQVTLRCSPKSGHDTVSWYQQALGQGPQFIFQYYEEEERQRGNFPDRFSGHQFPNYSSELNVNALLLGDSALYLCASSSLTGTLNYGYTFGSGTRLTVV.